The 5 T cell receptor beta chains in this list originate from one sample, sequenced in a study of cytomegalovirus exposure and HLA in healthy donors. PCR was performed using 60 Vbeta and 13 Jbeta primers. TCRdb's copy holds only in-frame clones and misses some; the assay was immunoSEQ multiplex PCR. The sample shows 100,000 to 150,000 clones, around 68% of them seen only once. Sequencing was carried out using PBMCs. The source of these receptors is a middle-aged man in good health and CMV-seropositive.

The chain carries TRBV11-2 and TRBJ1-2, with D perhaps matching TRBD1 (6 bases). The CDR3 length is 15 residues. V was cut by 2 bases and J by 2 bases, with 12 bases left in between. CDR1 and CDR2 from the germline V gene are SGHAT and FQNNGV. In nucleotides, the CDR3 is TGTGCCAGCAGCTTAAGGGGGGGGGCGAACTATGGCTACACCTTC. It codes for CASSLRGGANYGYTF. The variable domain in full, with the rest retrieved from reference TRBV11-2 and TRBJ1-2, is EAGVAQSPRYKIIEKRQSVAFWCNPISGHATLYWYQQILGQGPKLLIQFQNNGVVDDSQLPKDRFSAERLKGVDSTLKIQPAKLEDSAVYLCASSLRGGANYGYTFGSGTRLTVV.

The V call is TRBV6-5, the J call TRBJ2-7, with D perhaps matching TRBD1 (5 bases). Germline CDR1 is MNHEY and CDR2 is SVGAGI. There are 15 residues in the CDR3. V was shortened by 0 bases and J by 2 bases, with 11 bases between the two germline ends. Written as DNA, the CDR3 is TGTGCCAGCAGTTACTCGATCAGGGATCCCTACGAGCAGTACTTC. Encoded protein: CASSYSIRDPYEQYF.

This clone turned up a few times. The gene calls are TRBV14 and TRBJ2-5; a possible D gene is TRBD2 (6 bases). Trimming removed 0 bases from V and 4 bases from J, with 12 bases in between. CDR3 size: 15 residues. The germline V gene has CDR1 SGHDN and CDR2 FVKESK. The CDR3 DNA reads as TGTGCCAGCAGCCAAGAAACGCCAGCGGGAGAGACCCAGTACTTC. It yields the protein CASSQETPAGETQYF.

This chain joins TRBV5-6 and TRBJ1-3; unclear D gene. The V end was cut by 7 bases, the J end by 2 bases, with 19 bases between. Germline assignment: CDR1 SGHDT and CDR2 YYEEEE. The length of the CDR3 is 16 residues. In DNA, the CDR3 is TGTGCCAGCGCCCTATCGACCGGGTTCCCTGGAAACACCATATATTTT. Residues: CASALSTGFPGNTIYF. The whole variable domain, remainder taken from reference TRBV5-6 and TRBJ1-3, is DAGVTQSPTHLIKTRGQQVTLRCSPKSGHDTVSWYQQALGQGPQFIFQYYEEEERQRGNFPDRFSGHQFPNYSSELNVNALLLGDSALYLCASALSTGFPGNTIYFGEGSWLTVV.

This clone occurred once. The rearrangement links TRBV12-2 to TRBJ2-5; TRBD2 is the table's D call and was not checked against the DNA. TRBV12-2 is designated a pseudogene. The CDR3 sequence is 18 residues long. The CDR3: CASRPPGLAGDSQETQYF. DNA for the CDR3: TGTGCAAGTCGCCCTCCGGGACTAGCGGGGGATTCTCAAGAGACCCAGTACTTC.